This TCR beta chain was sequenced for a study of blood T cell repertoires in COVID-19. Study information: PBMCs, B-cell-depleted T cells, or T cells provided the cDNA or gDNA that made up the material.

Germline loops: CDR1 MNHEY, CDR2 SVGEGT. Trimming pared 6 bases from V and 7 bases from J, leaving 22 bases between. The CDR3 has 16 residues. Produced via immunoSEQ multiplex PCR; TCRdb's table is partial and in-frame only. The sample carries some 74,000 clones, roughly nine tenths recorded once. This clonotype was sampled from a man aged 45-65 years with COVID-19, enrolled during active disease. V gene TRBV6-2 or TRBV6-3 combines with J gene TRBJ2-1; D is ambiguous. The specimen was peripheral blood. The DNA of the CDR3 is TGTGCCAGCAGCCCCCTTTTGATATGGAGTTTGAATGAGCAGTTCTTC. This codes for CASSPLLIWSLNEQFF.